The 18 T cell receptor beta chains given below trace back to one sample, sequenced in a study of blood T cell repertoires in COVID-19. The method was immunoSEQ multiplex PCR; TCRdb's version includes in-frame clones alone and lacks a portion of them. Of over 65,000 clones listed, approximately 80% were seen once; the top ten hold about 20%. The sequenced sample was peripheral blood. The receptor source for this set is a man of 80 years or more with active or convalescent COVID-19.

CDR3 amino acids: CASSLGRAFF. In nucleotides, the CDR3 is TGTGCCAGCAGTTTGGGCCGAGCTTTCTTT. J is TRBJ1-1 and V is TRBV2; no clear D gene. The germline V gene has CDR1 SNHLY and CDR2 FYNNEI. The V gene lost 5 bases and the J gene lost 10 bases, with 8 bases spanning the gap. This CDR3 has 10 amino acids.

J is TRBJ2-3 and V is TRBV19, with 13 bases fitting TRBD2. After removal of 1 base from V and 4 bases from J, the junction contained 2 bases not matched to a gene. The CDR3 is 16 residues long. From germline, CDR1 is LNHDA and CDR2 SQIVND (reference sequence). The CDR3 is CASSIGLAGGPDTQYF. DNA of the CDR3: TGTGCCAGTAGTATAGGACTAGCGGGAGGCCCAGATACGCAGTATTTT. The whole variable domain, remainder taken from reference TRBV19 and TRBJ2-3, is DGGITQSPKYLFRKEGQNVTLSCEQNLNHDAMYWYRQDPGQGLRLIYYSQIVNDFQKGDIAEGYSVSREKKESFPLTVTSAQKNPTAFYLCASSIGLAGGPDTQYFGPGTRLTVL.

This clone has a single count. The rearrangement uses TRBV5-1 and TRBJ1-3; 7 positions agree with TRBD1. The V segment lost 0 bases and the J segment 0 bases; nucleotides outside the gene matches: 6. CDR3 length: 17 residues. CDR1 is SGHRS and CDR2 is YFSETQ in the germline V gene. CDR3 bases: TGCGCCAGCAGCTTGGGACAAACAGGGGACTCTGGAAACACCATATATTTT. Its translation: CASSLGQTGDSGNTIYF.

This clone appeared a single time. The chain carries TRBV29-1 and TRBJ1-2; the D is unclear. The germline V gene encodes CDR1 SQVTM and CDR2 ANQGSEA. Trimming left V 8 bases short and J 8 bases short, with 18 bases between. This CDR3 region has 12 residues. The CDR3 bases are TGCAGCCTCAGACAAGACATCGGAGGCTACACCTTC. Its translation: CSLRQDIGGYTF.

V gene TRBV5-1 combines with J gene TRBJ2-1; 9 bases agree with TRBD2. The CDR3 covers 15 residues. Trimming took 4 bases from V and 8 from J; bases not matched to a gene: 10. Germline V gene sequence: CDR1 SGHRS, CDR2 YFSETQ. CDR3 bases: TGCGCCAGCAGCCTTAGCGGGAGTATTAACGATGAGCAGTTCTTC. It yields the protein CASSLSGSINDEQFF.

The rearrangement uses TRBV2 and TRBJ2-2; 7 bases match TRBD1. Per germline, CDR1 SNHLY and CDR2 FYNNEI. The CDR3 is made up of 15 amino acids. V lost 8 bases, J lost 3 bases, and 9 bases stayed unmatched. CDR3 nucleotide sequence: TGTGCCAGCCGCGGAAACAGGGGAGACACCGGGGAGCTGTTTTTT. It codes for CASRGNRGDTGELFF.

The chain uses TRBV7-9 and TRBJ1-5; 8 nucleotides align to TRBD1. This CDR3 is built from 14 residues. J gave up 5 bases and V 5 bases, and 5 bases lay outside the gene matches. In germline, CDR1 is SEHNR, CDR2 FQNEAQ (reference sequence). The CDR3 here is CASSKGQVDQPQHF. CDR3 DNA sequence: TGTGCCAGCAGCAAGGGACAGGTGGATCAGCCCCAGCATTTT. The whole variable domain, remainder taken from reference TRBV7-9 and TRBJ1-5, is DTGVSQNPRHKITKRGQNVTFRCDPISEHNRLYWYRQTLGQGPEFLTYFQNEAQLEKSRLLSDRFSAERPKGSFSTLEIQRTEQGDSAMYLCASSKGQVDQPQHFGDGTRLSIL.

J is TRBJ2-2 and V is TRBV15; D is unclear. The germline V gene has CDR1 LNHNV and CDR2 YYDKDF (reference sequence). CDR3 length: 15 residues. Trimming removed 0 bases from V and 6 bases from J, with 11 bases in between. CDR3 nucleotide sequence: TGTGCCACCAGCAGAGACCCGCTAATCCCCGGGGAGCTGTTTTTT. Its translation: CATSRDPLIPGELFF.

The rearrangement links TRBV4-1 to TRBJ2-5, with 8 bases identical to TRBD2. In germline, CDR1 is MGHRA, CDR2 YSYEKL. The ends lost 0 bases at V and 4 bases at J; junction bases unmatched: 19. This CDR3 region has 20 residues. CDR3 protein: CASSQDRTGREARIIETQYF. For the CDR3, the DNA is TGCGCCAGCAGCCAAGATAGAACAGGGCGGGAGGCCCGGATAATAGAGACCCAGTACTTC.

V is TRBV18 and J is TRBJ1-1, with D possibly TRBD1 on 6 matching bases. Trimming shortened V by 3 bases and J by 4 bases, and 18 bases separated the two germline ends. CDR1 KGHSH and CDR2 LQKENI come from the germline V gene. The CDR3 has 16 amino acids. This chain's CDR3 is CASSPATGSRVTEAFF. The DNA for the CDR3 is TGTGCCAGCTCACCCGCGACAGGCTCGAGGGTCACTGAAGCTTTCTTT.

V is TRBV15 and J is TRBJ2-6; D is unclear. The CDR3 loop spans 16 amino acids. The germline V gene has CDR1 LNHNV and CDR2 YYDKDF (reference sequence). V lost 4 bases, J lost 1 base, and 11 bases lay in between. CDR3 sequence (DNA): TGTGCCACCAGCACACATCCTGCATCTGGGGCCAACGTCCTGACTTTC. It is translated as CATSTHPASGANVLTF.

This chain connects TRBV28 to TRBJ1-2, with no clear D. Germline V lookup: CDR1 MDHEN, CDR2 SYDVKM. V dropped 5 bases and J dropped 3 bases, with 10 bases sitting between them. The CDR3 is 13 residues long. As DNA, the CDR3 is TGTGCCAGCAGTCCTCCCGGGGACTATGGCTACACCTTC. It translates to CASSPPGDYGYTF.

The CDR3 sequence: CASSESTEIETQYF. The DNA for the CDR3 is TGTGCCAGCAGTGAATCTACAGAGATAGAGACCCAGTACTTC. The rearrangement uses TRBV2 and TRBJ2-5; the D is unclear. CDR1 and CDR2 from the germline V gene are SNHLY and FYNNEI. This CDR3 is 14 amino acids long. The ends were cut back, 2 bases at V and 4 bases at J, with 11 bases in the middle. The full variable domain, completed using reference TRBV2 and TRBJ2-5, is EPEVTQTPSHQVTQMGQEVILRCVPISNHLYFYWYRQILGQKVEFLVSFYNNEISEKSEIFDDQFSVERPDGSNFTLKIRSTKLEDSAMYFCASSESTEIETQYFGPGTRLLVL.

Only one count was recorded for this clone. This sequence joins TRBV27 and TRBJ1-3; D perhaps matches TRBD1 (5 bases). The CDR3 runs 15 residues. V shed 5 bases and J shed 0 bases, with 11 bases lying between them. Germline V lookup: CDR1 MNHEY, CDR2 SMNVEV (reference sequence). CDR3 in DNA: TGTGCCAGCAGTCCCTCGGACACCTCTGGAAACACCATATATTTT. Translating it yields CASSPSDTSGNTIYF.

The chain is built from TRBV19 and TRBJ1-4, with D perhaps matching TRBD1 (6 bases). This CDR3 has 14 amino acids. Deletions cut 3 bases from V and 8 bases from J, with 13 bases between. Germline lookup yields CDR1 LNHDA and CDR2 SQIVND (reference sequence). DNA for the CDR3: TGTGCCAGTAGTATTACAGGGTTGAGCGAAAAACTGTTTTTT. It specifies CASSITGLSEKLFF.

CDR3 region: CASSYRQDSSPLHF. The CDR3 DNA reads TGTGCCAGCAGTTACCGGCAGGACAGTTCACCCCTCCACTTT. The J gene is TRBJ1-6, the V gene TRBV6-5; perhaps TRBD1 as D (6 bases). The V end lost 2 bases, the J end lost 9 bases, and 11 bases lay between the germline ends. This CDR3 spans 14 amino acids. CDR1 and CDR2 (germline): MNHEY, SVGAGI.

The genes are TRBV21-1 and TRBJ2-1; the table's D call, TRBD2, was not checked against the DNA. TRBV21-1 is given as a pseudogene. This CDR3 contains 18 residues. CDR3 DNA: TGTGCCAGCAGCAAAGAGGCAGCAGCGGGAGGGAGTTACAATGAGCAGTTCTTC. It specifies CASSKEAAAGGSYNEQFF.

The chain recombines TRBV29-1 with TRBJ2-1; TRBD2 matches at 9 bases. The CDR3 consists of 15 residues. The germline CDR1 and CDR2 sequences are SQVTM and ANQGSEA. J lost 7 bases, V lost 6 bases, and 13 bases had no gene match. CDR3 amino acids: CSVSSLRGGVNEQFF. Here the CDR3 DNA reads TGCAGCGTGTCTTCTTTGCGGGGGGGCGTTAATGAGCAGTTCTTC.